The 5 T cell receptor beta chains below were found in one sample sequenced in a study of cytomegalovirus exposure and HLA in healthy donors. PCR involved 60 Vbeta and 13 Jbeta primers. Profiled with immunoSEQ multiplex PCR; TCRdb holds only in-frame clones, not every one. The data contain hundreds of thousands of clones, roughly 79% of them seen just once; the ten biggest clones take up about 0.6%. Sequenced material: PBMCs. The receptors stem from a woman between 40 and 50 years old in good health and CMV-seronegative.

Here the CDR3 reads CASRDTVLQPQHF. As DNA, the CDR3 is TGTGCCAGCAGGGACACGGTCCTTCAGCCCCAGCATTTT. The chain has TRBV6-1 and TRBJ1-5; a weak D match, TRBD1 (5 bases). The germline V gene has CDR1 MNHNS and CDR2 SASEGT. The CDR3 runs 13 residues. With 6 bases removed from V and 6 bases from J, the gap between germline ends came to 12 bases.

This clone was seen a few times. CDR3 DNA sequence: TGTGCCAGCAGCCAAGAGGCGGGGCAGAACACCGGGGAGCTGTTTTTT. It translates to CASSQEAGQNTGELFF. The J gene is TRBJ2-2, the V gene TRBV4-2; TRBD2 might be the D (6 bases). The germline gives CDR1 LGHNA, CDR2 YNFKEQ. Trimming pared 0 bases from V and 1 base from J, leaving 9 bases between. There are 16 residues in the CDR3.

This sequence joins TRBV7-2 and TRBJ2-7; 7 bases are a match to TRBD2. The trim removed 1 base at V and 4 bases at J, leaving 4 bases unmatched. Germline assignment: CDR1 SGHTA and CDR2 FQGNSA. This CDR3 is built from 14 residues. CDR3 residues: CASSLGMREYEQYF. CDR3 DNA: TGTGCCAGCAGCTTAGGGATGCGGGAGTACGAGCAGTACTTC.

This clone occurred once. The rearrangement links TRBV28 to TRBJ1-6; 7 positions match TRBD1. Looked up from germline, CDR1 is MDHEN and CDR2 is SYDVKM. The CDR3 runs to 14 residues. V shed 7 bases and J 14 bases; nucleotides not matched to a gene: 14. The chain's CDR3 is CASIPGDSVVALHF. As DNA, the CDR3 is TGTGCCAGCATACCTGGGGACAGCGTTGTAGCCCTCCACTTT. The full variable domain, with the rest looked up from reference TRBV28 and TRBJ1-6, is DVKVTQSSRYLVKRTGEKVFLECVQDMDHENMFWYRQDPGLGLRLIYFSYDVKMKEKGDIPEGYSVSREKKERFSLILESASTNQTSMYLCASIPGDSVVALHFGNGTRLTVT.

The chain has TRBV5-1 and TRBJ2-3; tentatively, D is TRBD1 (6 bases). V gave up 3 bases and J gave up 3 bases, with 8 bases separating them. CDR3 length: 13 residues. Germline V gene sequence: CDR1 SGHRS, CDR2 YFSETQ. CDR3 in DNA: TGCGCCAGCAGCTCCGGGACAACAGATACGCAGTATTTT. Encoded protein: CASSSGTTDTQYF.